This TCR beta chain is from a study of cytomegalovirus exposure and HLA in healthy donors. Study context: A later analysis reported the same platform for the 110 or so validation repertoires and the roughly 670 first-cohort repertoires.

As to this clone: The antigen is unknown.

Trimming took 10 bases from V and 5 from J; bases not matched to a gene: 12. CDR3 length: 15 residues. CDR1 and CDR2 (germline): LNHDA, SQIVND (reference sequence). Clones were sequenced by immunoSEQ multiplex PCR, and TCRdb holds only the in-frame ones, with some missing. The sample records some 150,000 clones, around 88% being singletons. Study-wide points: Researchers reported that a few CMV-associated chains were confirmed in vitro as CMV antigen-specific. Cytomegalovirus-associated status was assigned to roughly 160 TCR beta chains. The classifier, whose performance was assessed in both the original and validation cohorts, reportedly diagnosed cytomegalovirus status with high specificity and sensitivity.

The sequence was collected from a man in his late teens or twenties in good health and CMV-seropositive. The chain is built from TRBV19 and TRBJ1-4; 8 bases are a match to TRBD1. Sequenced material: PBMCs. The CDR3 spells CAISPGGARNEKLFF. DNA for the CDR3: TGTGCCATCAGCCCAGGGGGCGCGCGGAATGAAAAACTGTTTTTT. Looking up the rest from reference TRBV19 and TRBJ1-4 gives the full variable domain: DGGITQSPKYLFRKEGQNVTLSCEQNLNHDAMYWYRQDPGQGLRLIYYSQIVNDFQKGDIAEGYSVSREKKESFPLTVTSAQKNPTAFYLCAISPGGARNEKLFFGSGTQLSVL.